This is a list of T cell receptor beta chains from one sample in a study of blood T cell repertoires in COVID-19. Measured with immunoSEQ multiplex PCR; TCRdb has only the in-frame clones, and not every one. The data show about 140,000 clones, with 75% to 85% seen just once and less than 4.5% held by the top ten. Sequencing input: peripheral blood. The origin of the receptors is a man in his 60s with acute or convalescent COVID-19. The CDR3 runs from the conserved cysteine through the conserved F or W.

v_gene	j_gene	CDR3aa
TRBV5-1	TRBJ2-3	CASRIAPWEDTQYF
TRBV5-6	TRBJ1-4	CASSDGPDSSSRVEKLFF
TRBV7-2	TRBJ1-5	CASSSGTGVDQPQHF
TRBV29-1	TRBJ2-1	CSVAGMARTNEQFF
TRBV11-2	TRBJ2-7	CASSLAGGTYEQYF
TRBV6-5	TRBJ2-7	CASRGEGTDEQYF
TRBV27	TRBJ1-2	CASLGGVDGYTF
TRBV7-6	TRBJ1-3	CASSRGQGSSGNTIYF
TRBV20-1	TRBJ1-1	CSARRGGLAFF
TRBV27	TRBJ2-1	CASSLTRSSYNEQFF
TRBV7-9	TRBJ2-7	CASSLGTTVYEQYF
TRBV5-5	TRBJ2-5	CASSSTGMGETQYF
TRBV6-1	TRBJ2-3	CASSEALQLARSTDTQYF
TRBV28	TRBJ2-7	CASSPTDRGPYEQYF
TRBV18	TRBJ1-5	CASSPQGIEKRPQHF
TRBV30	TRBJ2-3	CAWGLRGAGYSTDTQYF
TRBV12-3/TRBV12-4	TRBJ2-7	CASSLAEDRVQYF
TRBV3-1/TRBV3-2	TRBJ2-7	CASSQVDSPIYEQYF
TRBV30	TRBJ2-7	CAWSYTGPLYEQYF
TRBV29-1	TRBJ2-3	CSVEGVVSTDTQYF
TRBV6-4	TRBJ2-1	CASSDSARAEQFF
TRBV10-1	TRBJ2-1	CASSDRVYNEQFF
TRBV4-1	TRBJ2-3	CASSQVGTPDTQYF
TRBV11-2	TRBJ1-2	CASSPGQGRGYTF
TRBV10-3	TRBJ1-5	CAISEGDYSNQPQHF
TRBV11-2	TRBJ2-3	CASSSGDTQYF
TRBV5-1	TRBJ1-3	CASSLQGSGNTIYF
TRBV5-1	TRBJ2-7	CASSPWGAAGDPYEQYF
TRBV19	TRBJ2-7	CASSTASGSYEQYF
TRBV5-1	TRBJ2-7	CASSPVAGEYEQYF
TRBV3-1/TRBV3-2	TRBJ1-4	CASSQDQPGFEKLFF
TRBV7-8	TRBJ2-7	CASSPRGGERSYEQYF
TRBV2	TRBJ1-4	CASTGTAPLGEKLFF
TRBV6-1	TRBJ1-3	CASSATPWGGSGNTIYF
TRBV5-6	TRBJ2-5	CASSEAGRTQGWAQYF
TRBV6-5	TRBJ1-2	CASSYSTVNYGYTF